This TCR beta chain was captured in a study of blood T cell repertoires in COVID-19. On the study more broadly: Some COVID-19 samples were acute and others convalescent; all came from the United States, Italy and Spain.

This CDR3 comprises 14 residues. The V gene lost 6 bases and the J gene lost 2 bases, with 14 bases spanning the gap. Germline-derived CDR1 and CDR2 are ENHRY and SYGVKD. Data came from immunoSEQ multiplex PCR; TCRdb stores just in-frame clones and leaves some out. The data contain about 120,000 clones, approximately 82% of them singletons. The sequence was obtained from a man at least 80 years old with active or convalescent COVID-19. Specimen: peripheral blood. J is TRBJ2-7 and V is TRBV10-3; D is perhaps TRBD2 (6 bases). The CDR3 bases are TGTGCCATCAGGATCGGGGGACCGACCTACGAGCAGTACTTC. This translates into CAIRIGGPTYEQYF.